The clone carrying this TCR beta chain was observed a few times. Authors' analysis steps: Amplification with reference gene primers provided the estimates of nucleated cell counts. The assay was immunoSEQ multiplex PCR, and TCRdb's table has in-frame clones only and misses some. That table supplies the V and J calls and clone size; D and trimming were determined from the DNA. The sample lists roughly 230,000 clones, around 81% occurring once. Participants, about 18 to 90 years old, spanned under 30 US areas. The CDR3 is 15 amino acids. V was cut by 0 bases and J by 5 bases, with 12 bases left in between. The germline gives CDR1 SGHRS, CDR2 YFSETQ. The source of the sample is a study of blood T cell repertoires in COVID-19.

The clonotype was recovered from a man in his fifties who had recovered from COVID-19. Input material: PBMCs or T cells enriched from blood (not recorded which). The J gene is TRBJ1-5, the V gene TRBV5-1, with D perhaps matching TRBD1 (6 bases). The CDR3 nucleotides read TGCGCCAGCAGCTTGGAACCGGGACAATATCAGCCCCAGCATTTT. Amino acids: CASSLEPGQYQPQHF. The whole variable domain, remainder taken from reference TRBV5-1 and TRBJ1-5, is KAGVTQTPRYLIKTRGQQVTLSCSPISGHRSVSWYQQTPGQGLQFLFEYFSETQRNKGNFPGRFSGRQFSNSRSEMNVSTLELGDSALYLCASSLEPGQYQPQHFGDGTRLSIL.